One and the same sample provided the 21 T cell receptor beta chains below, sequenced in a study of identical twins. Via MiXCR, TCRdb re-called the 5' RACE reads, giving one row per CDR3 protein. The sample has 500,000 or so distinct CDR3 sequences, around 15% seen once. This same sample was also taken into another study, of yellow fever vaccine responses in identical twins.

Source material: CD4+ T cells sorted from blood. Receptors were obtained from a woman aged 18-29 years in good health.

The chain joins TRBV12-3 or TRBV12-4 to TRBJ1-5; 8 nucleotides line up with TRBD1. The V and J ends lost 1 base and 6 bases, in that order; junction bases with no gene match: 11. The CDR3 is 17 residues long. The CDR3 protein is CASSLGSRQGLGQPQHF. The CDR3 nucleotides read TGTGCCAGCAGTTTAGGGTCCCGACAGGGGCTCGGTCAGCCCCAGCATTTT.

Ten or more counts support this clonotype. V and J are TRBV12-3 or TRBV12-4 and TRBJ1-6, with a weak D call TRBD1 (5 bases). There are 14 residues in the CDR3. The V gene lost 5 bases and the J gene lost 7 bases, with 12 bases spanning the gap. The CDR3 loop is CASSQIQGNSPLHF. In DNA form, the CDR3 reads TGTGCCAGCAGTCAAATCCAGGGCAATTCACCCCTCCACTTT.

This clonotype was found many times. The V call is TRBV4-1, the J call TRBJ2-2; 8 nucleotides align to TRBD2. Germline CDR1 is MGHRA and CDR2 is YSYEKL. The CDR3 sequence is 15 residues long. V trimming: 1 base; J trimming: 4 bases; junction bases outside the gene matches: 2. The CDR3 DNA reads as TGCGCCAGCAGCCAAGTCACTAGCGGCACCGGGGAGCTGTTTTTT. Translating gives CASSQVTSGTGELFF.

This clonotype was counted only a few times. V usage is TRBV30 and J usage is TRBJ2-7; the match to TRBD2 covers 8 bases. From germline, CDR1 is GTSNPN and CDR2 SVGIG (reference sequence). This CDR3 contains 14 residues. The V segment lost 3 bases and the J segment 6 bases; nucleotides outside the gene matches: 10. DNA of the CDR3: TGTGCCTGGAGATTTAGCGGGGACTACGTCGAGCAGTACTTC. It codes for CAWRFSGDYVEQYF.

The table lists this clonotype with a few counts. This sequence joins TRBV25-1 and TRBJ2-7; TRBD1 matches at 7 bases. V was pared by 1 base and J by 3 bases, with 9 bases of the junction left unmatched. Germline V CDR1 and CDR2: MGHDK, SYGVNS. There are 16 residues in the CDR3. The DNA of the CDR3 is TGTGCCAGCAGTGAATTACAACAGGGGTTAAGCTACGAGCAGTACTTC. Translation: CASSELQQGLSYEQYF.

This clonotype appeared once. The chain uses TRBV6-1 and TRBJ1-5, with D possibly being TRBD1 (6 bases). The germline V gene has CDR1 MNHNS and CDR2 SASEGT. Between the trimmed V and J ends, which lost 5 bases and 5 bases, there was a span of 16 bases. There are 15 residues in the CDR3. The DNA for the CDR3 is TGTGCCAGCAGTCCCCAGGGGACGCGGTATCAGCCCCAGCATTTT. Translating gives CASSPQGTRYQPQHF.

Only a few counts were recorded for this clonotype. The rearrangement uses TRBV29-1 and TRBJ2-3; 9 bases are shared with TRBD1. This CDR3 has 14 amino acids. V was pared by 5 bases and J by 4 bases, with 7 bases of the junction left unmatched. Looked up from germline, CDR1 is SQVTM and CDR2 is ANQGSEA. CDR3: CSVHRGRVADTQYF. CDR3 DNA sequence: TGCAGCGTTCACAGGGGGCGAGTCGCAGATACGCAGTATTTT.

This clonotype was seen more than once but under ten times. The chain carries TRBV20-1 and TRBJ1-6; TRBD1 is a possible D gene (5 bases). Germline CDR1 reads DFQATT; CDR2 reads SNEGSKA (reference sequence). Trimming pared 3 bases from V and 8 bases from J, leaving 11 bases between. The CDR3 consists of 13 residues. The CDR3 sequence: CSASRDGYSPLHF. The CDR3 coding sequence is TGCAGTGCTAGCCGGGACGGATATTCACCCCTCCACTTT.

This clonotype appeared many times. This sequence joins TRBV11-1 and TRBJ1-1; D remains ambiguous. Trimming took off 5 bases at V and 0 bases at J, with 16 bases between the two ends. CDR1 and CDR2 (germline): SGHAT, FQDESV (reference sequence). The CDR3 loop spans 16 amino acids. CDR3 loop: CASSPSRTALNTEAFF. CDR3 in DNA: TGTGCCAGCAGCCCGAGCCGCACAGCTCTGAACACTGAAGCTTTCTTT.

This clonotype has ten or more counts. V gene TRBV12-3 or TRBV12-4 combines with J gene TRBJ2-2; the match to TRBD1 covers 7 bases. CDR3 length equals 16 residues. Trimming took 6 bases from V and 4 from J; bases not matched to a gene: 11. This CDR3 is CASRSPGTALTGELFF. The CDR3 coding sequence is TGTGCCAGCAGATCTCCCGGGACAGCACTCACCGGGGAGCTGTTTTTT.

This clonotype was seen a few times. The DNA of the CDR3 is TGTGCCAGCAGGACCTTGGGGGCCGGCGGTCGGGAGACCCAGTACTTC. Its protein is CASRTLGAGGRETQYF. The V gene is TRBV12-3 or TRBV12-4, the J gene TRBJ2-5; D is possibly TRBD1 (6 bases). The CDR3 spans 16 residues. V was cut by 6 bases and J by 5 bases, with 22 bases left in between.

This clonotype was seen ten or more times. The chain combines TRBV12-3 or TRBV12-4 with TRBJ2-2; the match to TRBD1 covers 7 bases. The CDR3 has 15 residues. Trimming at V came to 5 bases and at J to 1 base, leaving 4 bases not matched to a gene. CDR3 DNA sequence: TGTGCCAGCAGTGGACAGGTTCTGAACACCGGGGAGCTGTTTTTT. This gives the protein CASSGQVLNTGELFF.

This clonotype was counted between two and nine times. The chain couples TRBV4-2 to TRBJ2-5, with D perhaps TRBD2 (6 bases). Trimming cost V 2 bases and J 2 bases, with 12 bases left between them. The CDR3 length is 15 residues. CDR1 and CDR2 (germline): LGHNA, YNFKEQ. The chain's CDR3 is CASSQLRDFQETQYF. The CDR3, as DNA: TGTGCCAGCAGCCAACTCCGGGACTTTCAAGAGACCCAGTACTTC.

In this sample, this clonotype turned up many times. The genes are TRBV7-2 and TRBJ2-1; 8 nucleotides match TRBD2. This CDR3 has 17 residues. The germline V gene has CDR1 SGHTA and CDR2 FQGNSA. The V segment lost 5 bases and the J segment 8 bases; nucleotides outside the gene matches: 17. The CDR3 spells CASSPTPGRAKGYEQFF. In nucleotides, the CDR3 is TGTGCCAGCAGCCCGACCCCCGGGAGGGCAAAGGGGTATGAGCAGTTCTTC.

The J gene is TRBJ2-5, the V gene TRBV28; TRBD2 matches at 7 bases. Trimming at V came to 8 bases and at J to 2 bases, leaving 8 bases not matched to a gene. CDR3 length: 14 amino acids. Germline V lookup: CDR1 MDHEN, CDR2 SYDVKM. The CDR3 spells CASAKAGFQETQYF. The CDR3 DNA reads TGTGCCAGCGCCAAAGCGGGATTTCAAGAGACCCAGTACTTC.

This clonotype has more than one count but fewer than ten. V is TRBV6-2 or TRBV6-3 and J is TRBJ2-3; 8 bases align to TRBD2. Germline assignment: CDR1 MNHEY and CDR2 SVGEGT. This CDR3 has 16 residues. V shed 2 bases and J 6 bases; nucleotides not matched to a gene: 10. Here the CDR3 reads CASSYLLGTSDDTQYF. The CDR3 nucleotides are TGTGCCAGCAGTTACCTACTCGGGACTAGTGATGATACGCAGTATTTT.

This clonotype was seen only a few times. The chain's CDR3 is CATSEYRGSTDTQYF. Here the CDR3 DNA reads TGTGCCACCAGTGAATACCGGGGTAGCACAGATACGCAGTATTTT. The chain is built from TRBV24-1 and TRBJ2-3; maybe TRBD2 (5 bases). V dropped 4 bases and J dropped 0 bases, with 10 bases sitting between them. The CDR3 is made up of 15 amino acids. Germline loops: CDR1 KGHDR, CDR2 SFDVKD.

This chain links TRBV5-6 with TRBJ2-1, with 7 bases fitting TRBD2. V shed 2 bases and J 4 bases; nucleotides not matched to a gene: 3. Germline assignment: CDR1 SGHDT and CDR2 YYEEEE. The CDR3 covers 14 residues. CDR3 in DNA: TGTGCCAGCAGCTTTACTAGCGCTTACAATGAGCAGTTCTTC. It specifies CASSFTSAYNEQFF. Filled out from reference TRBV5-6 and TRBJ2-1, the complete variable domain reads DAGVTQSPTHLIKTRGQQVTLRCSPKSGHDTVSWYQQALGQGPQFIFQYYEEEERQRGNFPDRFSGHQFPNYSSELNVNALLLGDSALYLCASSFTSAYNEQFFGPGTRLTVL.

The J gene is TRBJ2-3, the V gene TRBV28, with TRBD1 identical over 9 bases. Germline values: CDR1 MDHEN, CDR2 SYDVKM. V gave up 5 bases and J gave up 3 bases; unmatched junction bases: 9. The CDR3 runs to 16 residues. Here the CDR3 DNA reads TGTGCCAGCAGTGCAACAGGGGGCGCAGGGACAGATACGCAGTATTTT. This translates into CASSATGGAGTDTQYF.

This clonotype was observed many times. The chain has TRBV3-1 and TRBJ2-7; 9 bases are shared with TRBD1. The CDR3 spans 15 residues. Germline CDR1 LGHDT, CDR2 YNNKEL (reference sequence). V was clipped by 3 bases and J by 6 bases; unmatched bases: 9. The chain's CDR3 is CASSQQGQGLIEQYF. CDR3 coding DNA: TGTGCCAGCAGCCAGCAGGGACAGGGATTAATCGAGCAGTACTTC.

The gene calls are TRBV3-1 and TRBJ2-7, with 7 bases aligning to TRBD1. Germline assignment: CDR1 LGHDT and CDR2 YNNKEL (reference sequence). Losses at the gene ends were 1 base for V and 11 bases for J; bases not matched to a gene: 14. The CDR3 is 15 amino acids. CDR3 sequence (DNA): TGTGCCAGCAGCCAAGCTGACAGGGAGAAGTCGAGTGAGTACTTC. Protein product: CASSQADREKSSEYF.